Described below is a single T cell receptor beta chain sequence and its context. This clone's antigen is unknown. Per-base quality was not reported, and no clone a single base away is much larger than it. The library was generated by the immunoSEQ multiplex PCR assay. The original pipeline was this. A statistical classification framework was developed to diagnose cytomegalovirus status using the catalog of TCR beta chain sequences. TCRdb limited this immuneACCESS table to in-frame rearrangements with V and J called. A share of clones is missing; checked studies link under half to unresolved V genes, and the rest is unexplained. The V and J calls and clone size come from that table; D and trimming were worked out from the DNA. The table for this sample lists about 76,000 clones; 94% of them were counted only once. The ten largest account for 1.5% to 2% of the sample. Donors formed part of the validation cohort, which comprised 120 subjects and was distinct from the first cohort of several hundred subjects.

The sample originates from a study of cytomegalovirus exposure and HLA in healthy donors (dated 2017 in TCRdb). Notes on the research overall: A later analysis indicated that the roughly 130 validation repertoires were generated on the platform also employed for the 666 repertoires of the first cohort. The study aimed to test whether signatures of past pathogen exposure could be identified by cataloging public T cell receptors. A separate validation cohort of 100 to 150 different subjects was used in addition to the 666-subject first cohort. To predict cytomegalovirus infection status, the study brought together high-throughput TCR immunosequencing, statistical association of individual TCRs with disease status, and machine learning. Points the paper makes about the study in general: It was suggested by the authors that the approach could potentially be generalized to other disease states and immunological phenotypes. In vitro tests confirmed that a few of the cytomegalovirus-associated TCR beta chains recognize cytomegalovirus antigens. Cytomegalovirus status was reported to be diagnosed by the classifier with high specificity and sensitivity in both the original and validation cohorts. Most TCR sequences were observed very rarely across donors, whereas some public TCRs were present in many individuals. A total of 150 or so TCR beta chains were listed by the study as associated with cytomegalovirus. The validation cohort had no HLA typing available for a later analysis, so co-occurrence within that cohort was assessed over all 120 or so repertoires. Subsequent analysis determined that TCRs grouped into clusters in the first cohort also showed a tendency toward co-occurrence across the 130 or so validation repertoires, and roughly 94% of cluster scores exceeded 0.

The CDR3 covers 15 residues, taking in both the cysteine and the phenylalanine. Only the CDR3 region is kept as DNA, spanning 45 bases read in frame from base 1. A distance of 18 bases separates the germline ends of V and J, which lose 2 bases and 8 bases respectively. CDR1 is given as MNHEY and CDR2 as SVGAGI, both from the germline V gene. The chain couples TRBV6-5 to TRBJ1-1, with TRBD1 tentatively as D gene (6 bases match). Sequencing used PBMCs. This TCR was recovered from a woman aged 18-30 years in good health and CMV-seropositive. The CDR3 region has the sequence CASSYDTLQGREAFF. The sequenced DNA is TGTGCCAGCAGTTACGATACCTTGCAGGGGCGAGAAGCTTTCTTT.